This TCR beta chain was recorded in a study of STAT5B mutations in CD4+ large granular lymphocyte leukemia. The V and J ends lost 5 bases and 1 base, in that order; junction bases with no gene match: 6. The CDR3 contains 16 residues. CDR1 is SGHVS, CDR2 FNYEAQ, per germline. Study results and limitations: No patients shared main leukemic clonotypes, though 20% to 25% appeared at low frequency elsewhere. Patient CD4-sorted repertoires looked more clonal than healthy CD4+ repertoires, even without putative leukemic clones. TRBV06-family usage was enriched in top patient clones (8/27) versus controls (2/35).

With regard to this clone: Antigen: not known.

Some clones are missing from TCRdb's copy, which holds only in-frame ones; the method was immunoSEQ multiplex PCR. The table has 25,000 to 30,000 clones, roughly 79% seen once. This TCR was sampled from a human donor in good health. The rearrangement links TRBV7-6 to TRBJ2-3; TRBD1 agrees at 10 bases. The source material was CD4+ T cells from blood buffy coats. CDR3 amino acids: CASSTRQGAGTDTQYF. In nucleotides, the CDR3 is TGTGCCAGCAGCACTCGACAGGGGGCGGGCACAGATACGCAGTATTTT. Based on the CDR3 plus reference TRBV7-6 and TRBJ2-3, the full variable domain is GAGVSQSPRYKVTKRGQDVALRCDPISGHVSLYWYRQALGQGPEFLTYFNYEAQQDKSGLPNDRFSAERPEGSISTLTIQRTEQRDSAMYRCASSTRQGAGTDTQYFGPGTRLTVL.